The 9 T cell receptor beta chains below were found in one sample sequenced in a study of blood T cell repertoires in COVID-19. The assay was immunoSEQ multiplex PCR, and TCRdb's table has in-frame clones only and misses some. The repertoire holds about 120,000 clones, with about 84% as singletons. Sample: peripheral blood. Receptor source: a man aged 60-69 years with acute or convalescent COVID-19.

This rearrangement joins TRBV29-1 to TRBJ1-2; tentative D call: TRBD1 (6 bases). The CDR3 length is 15 residues. Germline CDR1 reads SQVTM; CDR2 reads ANQGSEA. V shed 3 bases and J shed 8 bases, with 22 bases lying between them. DNA for the CDR3: TGCAGCGTTGAGATCGGGGGGCTTGGTGAGCTGGGCTACACCTTC. Amino acids: CSVEIGGLGELGYTF.

The rearrangement joins TRBV27 to TRBJ1-4; 12 nucleotides line up with TRBD1. The CDR3 runs to 19 residues. The V gene end was trimmed by 2 bases and the J gene end by 6 bases; junction bases not matched to a gene: 13. Germline values: CDR1 MNHEY, CDR2 SMNVEV (reference sequence). The CDR3 region has the DNA TGTGCCAGCAGTTTAGGAGTGGGACAGGGGGCGCGACCGTATGAAAAACTGTTTTTT. Its protein product is CASSLGVGQGARPYEKLFF.

This chain uses TRBV27 with TRBJ1-4, with 10 bases matching TRBD1. Per germline, CDR1 MNHEY and CDR2 SMNVEV (reference sequence). Unmatched junction bases numbered 8, after V lost 6 bases and J lost 4 bases. CDR3 length equals 16 residues. Written as DNA, the CDR3 is TGTGCCAGCAGATTGGGACAGGGGACGAATAATGAAAAACTGTTTTTT. As protein: CASRLGQGTNNEKLFF.

The chain employs TRBV7-9 and TRBJ2-3, with D unresolved. The CDR3 length is 12 residues. V was pared by 5 bases and J by 6 bases, with 9 bases between. CDR1 SEHNR and CDR2 FQNEAQ come from the germline V gene (reference sequence). CDR3 nucleotides: TGTGCCAGCAGCCCCTACGAGGATACGCAGTATTTT. It is translated as CASSPYEDTQYF.

The V call is TRBV19, the J call TRBJ2-1; 8 bases fit TRBD2. The germline V gene encodes CDR1 LNHDA and CDR2 SQIVND (reference sequence). CDR3 length equals 16 residues. Trimming removed 6 bases from V and 1 base from J; junction bases left unmatched: 8. The CDR3 DNA sequence: TGTGCCAGTAGGCCCCCAGGCGGGGGGTCCTACAATGAGCAGTTCTTC. Translation gives CASRPPGGGSYNEQFF.

This clone was seen a few times. The chain combines TRBV28 with TRBJ2-1; 8 positions match TRBD2. CDR1 is MDHEN, CDR2 SYDVKM, per germline. Trimming took 6 bases from V and 12 from J; bases not matched to a gene: 13. The CDR3 contains 14 residues. DNA of the CDR3: TGTGCCAGCAGCCAACTAGCGGCGGGGCTGCGGCAGTTCTTC. Translated, it gives CASSQLAAGLRQFF.

The chain recombines TRBV10-3 with TRBJ2-1; 11 bases match TRBD2. CDR1 ENHRY and CDR2 SYGVKD come from the germline V gene. The CDR3 totals 14 residues. Unmatched junction bases numbered 2, after V lost 9 bases and J lost 1 base. The CDR3 sequence is CAIRLAGSYNEQFF. CDR3 nucleotides: TGTGCCATTCGACTAGCGGGGTCCTACAATGAGCAGTTCTTC.

V and J are TRBV5-1 and TRBJ2-3; tentative D call: TRBD2 (6 bases). This CDR3 region has 16 residues. The germline V gene has CDR1 SGHRS and CDR2 YFSETQ. The V and J ends lost 4 bases and 1 base respectively, with 16 bases between them. The CDR3 DNA reads as TGCGCCAGCAGCCCGGCCGGGCGGGACGGCACAGATACGCAGTATTTT. Its translation is CASSPAGRDGTDTQYF.

This sequence joins TRBV2 and TRBJ1-5; D is undetermined. CDR1 is SNHLY and CDR2 is FYNNEI in the germline V gene. Deletions cut 4 bases from V and 3 bases from J, with 10 bases between. This CDR3 has 14 amino acids. The CDR3 is CASSGAGNNQPQHF. The CDR3, as DNA: TGTGCCAGCAGTGGGGCGGGAAACAATCAGCCCCAGCATTTT. Together with reference TRBV2 and TRBJ1-5, the CDR3 gives the full variable domain: EPEVTQTPSHQVTQMGQEVILRCVPISNHLYFYWYRQILGQKVEFLVSFYNNEISEKSEIFDDQFSVERPDGSNFTLKIRSTKLEDSAMYFCASSGAGNNQPQHFGDGTRLSIL.